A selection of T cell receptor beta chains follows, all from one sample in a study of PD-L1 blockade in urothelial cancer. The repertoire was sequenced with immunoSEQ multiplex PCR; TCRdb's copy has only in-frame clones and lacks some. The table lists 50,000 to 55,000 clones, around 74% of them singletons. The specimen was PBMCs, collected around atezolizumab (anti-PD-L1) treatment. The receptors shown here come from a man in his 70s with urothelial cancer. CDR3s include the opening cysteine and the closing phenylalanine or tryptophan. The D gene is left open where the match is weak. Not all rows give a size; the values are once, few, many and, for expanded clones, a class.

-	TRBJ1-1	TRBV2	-	CASSEVRTKNTEAFF	TGTGCCAGCAGTGAAGTGAGGACAAAGAACACTGAAGCTTTCTTT
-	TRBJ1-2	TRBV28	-	CASPEGRGANYGYTF	TGTGCCAGCCCCGAGGGGAGGGGAGCTAACTATGGCTACACCTTC
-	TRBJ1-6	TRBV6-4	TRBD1	CASRTGSYNSPLHF	TGTGCCAGCCGGACAGGGTCCTATAATTCACCCCTCCACTTT
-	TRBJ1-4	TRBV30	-	CAWSVTPWGLPTNEKLFF	TGTGCCTGGAGTGTGACACCCTGGGGACTTCCAACTAATGAAAAACTGTTTTTT
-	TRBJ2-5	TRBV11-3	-	CASSQAGTPKQETQYF	TGTGCCAGCAGCCAGGCAGGGACACCAAAGCAAGAGACCCAGTACTTC
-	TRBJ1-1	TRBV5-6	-	CASSSGLMTEAFF	TGTGCCAGCAGCTCCGGACTGATGACTGAAGCTTTCTTT
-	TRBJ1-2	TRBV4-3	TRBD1	CASSSRVAGGDGYTF	TGCGCCAGCAGCTCTAGGGTGGCAGGGGGTGATGGCTACACCTTC
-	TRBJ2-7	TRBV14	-	CASSRIQLRVNEQYF	TGTGCCAGCAGCCGCATTCAACTACGGGTGAACGAGCAGTACTTC
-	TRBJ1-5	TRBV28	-	CASSLEGRGASQPQHF	TGTGCCAGCAGCCTAGAGGGGAGGGGCGCGAGTCAGCCCCAGCATTTT
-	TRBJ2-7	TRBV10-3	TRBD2	CAISQAGAAYEQYF	TGTGCCATCAGCCAAGCGGGAGCGGCCTACGAGCAGTACTTC
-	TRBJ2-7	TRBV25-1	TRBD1	CASSDWTGGSYEQYF	TGTGCCAGCAGTGATTGGACAGGGGGCTCCTACGAGCAGTACTTC
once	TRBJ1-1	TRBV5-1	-	CASSLALRRNTEAFF	TGCGCCAGCAGCTTGGCCCTCAGGCGGAACACTGAAGCTTTCTTT
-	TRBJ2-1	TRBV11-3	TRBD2	CASSLGIAGGPENEQFF	TGTGCCAGCAGCTTAGGTATAGCGGGAGGGCCAGAAAATGAGCAGTTCTTC
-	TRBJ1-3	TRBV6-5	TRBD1	CASSYRGQTGNTIYF	TGTGCCAGCAGCTACCGGGGACAGACTGGAAACACCATATATTTT
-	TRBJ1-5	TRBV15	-	CATSPGLTQPQHF	TGTGCCACCAGCCCTGGGCTGACTCAGCCCCAGCATTTT
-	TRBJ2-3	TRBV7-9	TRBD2	CASSSQVTSGDYADTQYF	TGTGCCAGCAGCTCCCAAGTTACTAGCGGGGACTACGCAGATACGCAGTATTTT
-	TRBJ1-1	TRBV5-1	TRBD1	CASSSQGGTEAFF	TGCGCCAGCAGCTCACAGGGGGGAACTGAAGCTTTCTTT
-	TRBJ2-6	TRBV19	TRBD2	CASSWGRAGANVLTF	TGTGCCAGTAGTTGGGGGAGGGCTGGGGCCAACGTCCTGACTTTC
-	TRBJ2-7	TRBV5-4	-	CASSGPRGAKQYF	TGTGCCAGCAGCGGGCCCAGGGGGGCAAAGCAGTACTTC
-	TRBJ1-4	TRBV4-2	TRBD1	CASSRGQGDTNEKLFF	TGTGCCAGCAGCCGAGGACAGGGAGACACTAATGAAAAACTGTTTTTT
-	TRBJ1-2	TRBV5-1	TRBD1	CASSPGQSYGYTF	TGCGCCAGCAGCCCGGGACAGTCTTATGGCTACACCTTC
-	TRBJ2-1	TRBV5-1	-	CASSLAVIATDEQFF	TGCGCCAGCAGCTTGGCCGTTATAGCGACGGATGAGCAGTTCTTC
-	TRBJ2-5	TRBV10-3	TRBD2	CAISDSSLAGGLETQYF	TGTGCCATCAGTGATTCCAGCCTAGCGGGAGGGCTTGAGACCCAGTACTTC
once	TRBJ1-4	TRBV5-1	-	CASQVGRGEKLFF	TGCGCCAGCCAAGTAGGGAGGGGTGAAAAACTGTTTTTT
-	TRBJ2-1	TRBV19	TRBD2	CASRSIAGAYNEQFF	TGTGCCAGTAGGTCAATAGCGGGGGCTTACAATGAGCAGTTCTTC
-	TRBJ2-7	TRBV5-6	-	CASSYQGLVEQYF	TGTGCCAGCAGCTACCAGGGCCTGGTCGAGCAGTACTTC
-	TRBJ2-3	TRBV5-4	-	CASRSPGLHTDTQYF	TGTGCCAGCAGGTCTCCGGGACTCCACACAGATACGCAGTATTTT
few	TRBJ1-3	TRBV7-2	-	CASSLGPAPGNTIYF	TGTGCCAGCAGCCTAGGTCCGGCCCCCGGGAACACCATATATTTT
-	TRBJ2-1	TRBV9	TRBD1	CASSPRQGSYNEQFF	TGTGCCAGCAGCCCCCGACAGGGGTCCTACAATGAGCAGTTCTTC
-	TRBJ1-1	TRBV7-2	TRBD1	CASSLGGTGGNTEAFF	TGTGCCAGCAGCTTAGGGGGGACAGGAGGGAACACTGAAGCTTTCTTT
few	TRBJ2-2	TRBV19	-	CASSIDITPAVPNTGELFF	TGTGCCAGTAGTATAGACATAACCCCGGCGGTACCGAACACCGGGGAGCTGTTTTTT
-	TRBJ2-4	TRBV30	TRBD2	CACSGNRAKNIQYF	TGTGCCTGTAGCGGGAACAGAGCCAAAAACATTCAGTACTTC